Each of the 4 T cell receptor beta chains below was sequenced from the same sample in a study of post-analysis software for immune sequencing data. Whole-study findings and limits: When patients were compared with controls, four to six TRBV segments were more frequent, TRBV5-6, TRBV5-1 and TRBV20-1 among them.

No antigens are known for them. cDNA libraries for TCR beta contained unique molecular identifiers. TCRdb processed the PCR reads anew with MiXCR; each CDR3 protein has one entry. The sample records roughly 870,000 distinct CDR3 sequences, 53% being singletons. The specimen was blood. These receptors all come from a girl aged 5-17 years with multiple sclerosis.

The chain carries TRBV7-9 and TRBJ2-7, with TRBD2 as a possible D gene (5 bases). CDR1 is SEHNR, CDR2 FQNEAQ, per germline (reference sequence). V dropped 3 bases and J dropped 5 bases, with 14 bases sitting between them. The CDR3 has 14 amino acids. The CDR3 loop is CASSFLLDRHEQYF. For the CDR3, the DNA is TGTGCCAGCAGCTTTTTACTAGATCGCCACGAGCAGTACTTC.

This clonotype was seen a handful of times. The V call is TRBV5-1, the J call TRBJ1-1; tentative D call: TRBD1 (5 bases). Trimming removed 6 bases from V and 2 bases from J, with 11 bases in between. The CDR3 totals 13 residues. Looked up from germline, CDR1 is SGHRS and CDR2 is YFSETQ. The CDR3 protein is CASNDRPNTEAFF. In DNA, the CDR3 is TGCGCCAGCAATGACAGACCTAACACTGAAGCTTTCTTT.

This clonotype has more than one count but fewer than ten. The V and J genes are TRBV29-1 and TRBJ2-5, with 12 bases lining up with TRBD1. This CDR3 comprises 13 residues. In germline, CDR1 is SQVTM, CDR2 ANQGSEA. The DNA of the CDR3 is TGCGCCGAGGGACAGGGGGCTGAAGAGACCCAGTACTTC. This sequence encodes CAEGQGAEETQYF.

This clonotype was seen more than once but under ten times. V gene TRBV4-1 combines with J gene TRBJ2-3; 14 bases agree with TRBD2. This CDR3 region has 16 residues. The junction had 5 bases not matched to a gene; V was cut back by 4 bases and J by 5 bases. Germline CDR1 reads MGHRA; CDR2 reads YSYEKL. CDR3 region: CASSRGLAGGLDTQYF. For the CDR3, the DNA is TGCGCCAGCAGCCGCGGACTAGCGGGAGGTTTAGATACGCAGTATTTT.